The rows below give T cell receptor beta chains drawn from one sample of a study of CD8 T cells in Susac syndrome. TCRdb fed the immunoSEQ multiplex PCR reads into MiXCR, producing one record per CDR3 protein. Of about 120,000 distinct CDR3 sequences in the sample, around 90% were seen once. Source material: CD4+ T cells from PBMCs. These receptor sequences come from a human donor in good health. Each CDR3 is given with its conserved first and last residue. D genes are given only for firm matches.

TRBV19	TRBD1	TRBJ1-3	CASSTSHGQVSSGNTIYF	TGTGCCAGTAGTACCTCCCACGGACAGGTCTCCTCTGGAAACACCATATATTTT
TRBV6-1	NA	TRBJ1-5	CASSNRGDPQVRQPQHF	TGTGCCAGCAGTAATCGGGGGGACCCCCAGGTCCGTCAGCCCCAGCATTTT
TRBV9	TRBD1	TRBJ1-1	CASSVGGRGLSNTEAFF	TGTGCCAGCAGCGTAGGAGGAAGGGGGCTGTCTAACACTGAAGCTTTCTTT
TRBV6-5	NA	TRBJ2-5	CASSYAGLGGETQYF	TGTGCCAGCAGTTACGCGGGGTTAGGGGGGGAGACCCAGTACTTC
TRBV20-1	TRBD1	TRBJ1-4	CSARTGMNEKLFF	TGCAGTGCTAGGACAGGGATGAATGAAAAACTGTTTTTT
TRBV11-2	TRBD1	TRBJ1-6	CASSLWDRDSPLHF	TGTGCCAGCAGCTTATGGGACAGGGATTCACCCCTCCACTTT
TRBV28	TRBD1	TRBJ2-7	CASFVQGATGYEQYF	TGTGCCAGCTTCGTACAGGGGGCTACTGGGTACGAGCAGTACTTC
TRBV9	TRBD1	TRBJ2-2	CASSVEGQGTGELFF	TGTGCCAGCAGCGTAGAGGGACAGGGCACCGGGGAGCTGTTTTTT
TRBV19	NA	TRBJ2-4	CASSIGDLLAKNIQYF	TGTGCCAGTAGTATAGGGGACTTACTAGCCAAAAACATTCAGTACTTC
TRBV7-2	TRBD2	TRBJ2-7	CASSLTGTSGGRYEQYF	TGTGCCAGCAGCTTGACGGGGACTAGCGGGGGGAGGTACGAGCAGTACTTC
TRBV18	TRBD2	TRBJ2-2	CASSPYREAGELFF	TGTGCCAGCTCACCATACCGGGAGGCCGGGGAGCTGTTTTTT
TRBV19	NA	TRBJ1-1	CASSITANTEAFF	TGTGCCAGTAGTATCACAGCAAACACTGAAGCTTTCTTT
TRBV7-9	TRBD2	TRBJ2-1	CASSSLAGGSYNEQFF	TGTGCCAGCAGCTCTCTAGCGGGAGGATCCTACAATGAGCAGTTCTTC
TRBV20-1	TRBD2	TRBJ2-4	CSASRREDIQYF	TGCAGTGCTAGCCGGCGGGAGGACATTCAGTACTTC
TRBV20-1	NA	TRBJ2-7	CSAVGEVTTEQYF	TGCAGTGCGGTGGGCGAAGTCACTACCGAGCAGTACTTC
TRBV5-1	NA	TRBJ1-1	CASYKGGNTEAFF	TGCGCCAGCTATAAGGGGGGAAACACTGAAGCTTTCTTT
TRBV29-1	TRBD2	TRBJ2-2	CSVATSGSRAGELFF	TGCAGCGTTGCGACTAGCGGGAGTCGAGCCGGGGAGCTGTTTTTT